The entry below describes one TCR beta chain. What it binds is unknown. Vbeta (60) and Jbeta (13) primers were used in the PCR. This table comes from immunoSEQ multiplex PCR, and its TCRdb copy is limited to in-frame clones, with some not included. This table has about 140,000 clones, 75% to 85% appearing once. This sample was included in a study of cytomegalovirus exposure and HLA in healthy donors. Study-level results: In a later analysis, HLA-associated TCR beta chains were more clonally expanded than equally common others.

Trimming shortened V by 5 bases and J by 0 bases, and 13 bases separated the two germline ends. Germline V gene lookup returns CDR1 MDHEN and CDR2 SYDVKM. The CDR3 spans 16 residues. The rearrangement joins TRBV28 to TRBJ2-2; D may be TRBD1 (5 bases). Specimen: PBMCs. The sequence came from a man aged 50-60 years in good health and CMV-seronegative. The CDR3 DNA sequence: TGTGCCAGCAGTAATATGAGACAGACGAACACCGGGGAGCTGTTTTTT. Its protein product is CASSNMRQTNTGELFF.